This T cell receptor beta chain was recovered during a study of blood T cell repertoires in COVID-19. The CDR3 consists of 15 residues. The V gene end was trimmed by 3 bases and the J gene end by 1 base; junction bases not matched to a gene: 5. CDR1 is LGHNT and CDR2 is FRNRAP in the germline V gene. The protocol was immunoSEQ multiplex PCR, while the TCRdb copy is restricted to in-frame clones and leaves out a portion. Counted here are about 440,000 clones, around 90% occurring once; the ten biggest clones make up nearly 2%. The TCR comes from a woman under 30 with acute COVID-19. Material: PBMCs or T cells enriched from blood (not recorded which). The chain recombines TRBV12-5 with TRBJ2-7, with 8 bases that match TRBD1. The CDR3 DNA reads TGTGCTAGTGGTTTTACCCGGGACAGGTCCTACGAGCAGTACTTC. Translation: CASGFTRDRSYEQYF.